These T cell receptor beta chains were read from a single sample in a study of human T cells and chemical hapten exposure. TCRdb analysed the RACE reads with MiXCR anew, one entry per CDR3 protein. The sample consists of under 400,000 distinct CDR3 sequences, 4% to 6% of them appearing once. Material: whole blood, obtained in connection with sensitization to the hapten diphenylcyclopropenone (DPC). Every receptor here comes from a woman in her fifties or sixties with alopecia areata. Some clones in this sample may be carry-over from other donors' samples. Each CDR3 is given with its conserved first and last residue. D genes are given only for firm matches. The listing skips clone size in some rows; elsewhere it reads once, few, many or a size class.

CASTLQTENTGELFF	TGTGCCAGCACCCTCCAGACCGAGAACACCGGGGAGCTGTTTTTT	NA	NA	15	TRBJ2-2	TRBV7-6
CASSHADRGGYEQYF	TGTGCCAGCAGCCACGCTGACAGGGGTGGGTACGAGCAGTACTTC	TRBD1	many	15	TRBJ2-7	TRBV3-1
CSAARGSNQPQHF	TGCAGTGCTGCTAGGGGAAGCAATCAGCCCCAGCATTTT	NA	few	13	TRBJ1-5	TRBV20-1
CASSQTGQGLPYDEQYF	TGCGCCAGCAGCCAAACGGGACAGGGGCTACCTTACGACGAGCAGTACTTC	TRBD1	many	17	TRBJ2-7	TRBV4-1
CASSYGTGNGETQYF	TGCGCCAGCAGCTATGGGACAGGGAACGGAGAGACCCAGTACTTC	TRBD1	many	15	TRBJ2-5	TRBV5-1
CASSPFIREDLPLSWTQYF	TGTGCCAGCAGTCCATTTATCCGGGAGGACCTGCCTCTATCCTGGACGCAGTATTTT	TRBD2	many	19	TRBJ2-3	TRBV7-2
CASSPGGLRGYTF	TGTGCCAGCTCCCCTGGGGGGCTCCGTGGCTACACCTTC	NA	NA	13	TRBJ1-2	TRBV27
CASGLVNNYEQYF	TGTGCTAGTGGTTTGGTAAACAACTACGAGCAGTACTTC	NA	NA	13	TRBJ2-7	TRBV12-5
CASSPGGRNTIYF	TGTGCCAGCAGTCCAGGGGGGCGAAACACCATATATTTT	TRBD1	many	13	TRBJ1-3	TRBV12-3/TRBV12-4
CASRLGGQSSYEQYF	TGTGCCAGCAGATTGGGGGGCCAGAGCTCCTACGAGCAGTACTTC	NA	many	15	TRBJ2-7	TRBV28
CASCEGQGYNEQFF	TGTGCCAGCTGCGAGGGACAGGGGTACAATGAGCAGTTCTTC	TRBD1	NA	14	TRBJ2-1	TRBV9
CASSQTSGEQYF	TGCGCCAGCAGCCAAACTAGCGGTGAGCAGTATTTT	TRBD2	many	12	TRBJ2-3	TRBV4-3
CASSPGRPSGRRTYNEQFF	TGTGCCAGCAGCCCAGGGCGGCCTAGCGGGAGGCGAACCTACAATGAGCAGTTCTTC	TRBD2	many	19	TRBJ2-1	TRBV7-9
CASSSGTGNTEAFF	TGCGCCAGCAGCTCCGGGACAGGGAACACTGAAGCTTTCTTT	TRBD1	many	14	TRBJ1-1	TRBV5-1
CASSSIGLAGGTSTDTQYF	TGTGCCAGCAGCTCGATCGGACTAGCGGGAGGAACTAGCACAGATACGCAGTATTTT	TRBD2	many	19	TRBJ2-3	TRBV7-2
CSAVTGGADYGYTF	TGCAGTGCTGTGACAGGGGGCGCGGACTATGGCTACACCTTC	TRBD1	few	14	TRBJ1-2	TRBV20-1
CSVGQGSYNEQFF	TGCAGCGTTGGTCAGGGATCCTACAATGAGCAGTTCTTC	NA	NA	13	TRBJ2-1	TRBV29-1
CASSLGQAEETQYF	TGTGCCAGCAGCCTAGGACAGGCCGAAGAGACCCAGTACTTC	TRBD1	NA	14	TRBJ2-5	TRBV5-6
CSAFQDEQFF	TGCAGTGCATTTCAGGATGAGCAGTTCTTC	NA	many	10	TRBJ2-1	TRBV20-1
CASSLSTEAYGYTF	TGTGCCAGCAGTTTATCAACGGAGGCCTATGGCTACACCTTC	NA	few	14	TRBJ1-2	TRBV27
CATSRDRGGSLLAQHF	TGTGCCACCAGCAGAGATCGAGGAGGGTCCCTGTTAGCCCAGCATTTT	NA	many	16	TRBJ1-5	TRBV15
CASSQDPKSDTQYF	TGTGCCAGCAGCCAAGATCCGAAGTCAGATACGCAGTATTTT	NA	many	14	TRBJ2-3	TRBV3-1
CAWSPGTGELFF	TGTGCCTGGAGTCCAGGCACCGGGGAGCTGTTTTTT	NA	NA	12	TRBJ2-2	TRBV30
CASSLGGGYEQYF	TGTGCCAGCAGCTTAGGCGGTGGATACGAGCAGTACTTC	NA	many	13	TRBJ2-7	TRBV7-7
CASSRPGESNQPQHF	TGCGCCAGCAGCAGGCCGGGGGAAAGCAATCAGCCCCAGCATTTT	NA	many	15	TRBJ1-5	TRBV4-1
CASSGGSGGPTDTQYF	TGTGCCAGCAGTGGAGGTAGCGGGGGGCCCACAGATACGCAGTATTTT	TRBD2	many	16	TRBJ2-3	TRBV2
CATSDEGEQYF	TGTGCCACCAGTGACGAAGGCGAGCAGTACTTC	NA	few	11	TRBJ2-7	TRBV24-1
CSVGQGGTYGYTF	TGCAGCGTTGGACAGGGGGGGACCTATGGCTACACCTTC	TRBD1	many	13	TRBJ1-2	TRBV29-1
CASSSLDLAGLNIQYF	TGTGCCAGCAGTTCTCTTGACCTAGCGGGATTAAACATTCAGTACTTC	TRBD2	NA	16	TRBJ2-4	TRBV28
CSAVRQMNTEAFF	TGCAGCGCCGTCCGCCAGATGAACACTGAAGCTTTCTTT	NA	many	13	TRBJ1-1	TRBV29-1
CASSQAASGIQETQYF	TGTGCCAGCAGCCAAGCCGCTAGCGGAATCCAAGAGACCCAGTACTTC	TRBD2	many	16	TRBJ2-5	TRBV4-2
CSVKPGGRTDTQYF	TGCAGCGTTAAACCAGGGGGACGCACAGATACGCAGTATTTT	TRBD1	many	14	TRBJ2-3	TRBV29-1
CASSTDPGTYEQYF	TGTGCCAGCAGCACCGACCCGGGCACCTACGAGCAGTACTTC	NA	NA	14	TRBJ2-7	TRBV9
CATSVPAGSYNEQFF	TGTGCCACCAGCGTCCCCGCGGGATCCTACAATGAGCAGTTCTTC	NA	many	15	TRBJ2-1	TRBV15
CATSRRQGPNQPQHF	TGTGCCACCAGCAGACGGCAGGGGCCCAATCAGCCCCAGCATTTT	NA	few	15	TRBJ1-5	TRBV15
CASSSTGQVLSYEQYF	TGTGCCAGCAGCTCTACAGGACAGGTCCTCTCCTACGAGCAGTACTTC	TRBD1	many	16	TRBJ2-7	TRBV7-8
CASSSDSPGWGQPQHF	TGTGCCAGCAGCTCAGACTCCCCGGGTTGGGGCCAGCCCCAGCATTTT	NA	NA	16	TRBJ1-5	TRBV11-1
CASSLEPGSYGYTF	TGTGCCAGCAGCTTAGAGCCGGGTTCCTATGGCTACACCTTC	NA	NA	14	TRBJ1-2	TRBV7-2
CASSRTALAVYEQYF	TGTGCCAGCAGTCGAACCGCCCTAGCGGTTTACGAGCAGTACTTC	TRBD2	few	15	TRBJ2-7	TRBV3-1
CASRFGTGRNTEAFF	TGTGCCAGCAGGTTTGGGACAGGGAGGAACACTGAAGCTTTCTTT	TRBD1	NA	15	TRBJ1-1	TRBV12-3/TRBV12-4
CASSEGGVSYNEQFF	TGTGCCAGCAGTGAAGGGGGGGTCTCCTACAATGAGCAGTTCTTC	NA	many	15	TRBJ2-1	TRBV6-1
CAISGTTDTQYF	TGTGCCATCAGTGGGACCACAGATACGCAGTATTTT	NA	NA	12	TRBJ2-3	TRBV10-3
CASSIHPGDKYYEQYF	TGTGCCAGCAGCATCCATCCGGGGGACAAGTACTACGAGCAGTACTTC	NA	NA	16	TRBJ2-7	TRBV7-9
CAWSVSPRPWGNTIYF	TGTGCCTGGAGTGTTTCCCCCAGGCCGTGGGGAAACACCATATATTTT	NA	NA	16	TRBJ1-3	TRBV30
CASSPNEGPSTDTQYF	TGTGCCAGCTCACCAAACGAGGGACCTAGCACAGATACGCAGTATTTT	NA	few	16	TRBJ2-3	TRBV18
CSVEETVDGYTF	TGCAGCGTTGAAGAAACGGTTGATGGCTACACCTTC	NA	NA	12	TRBJ1-2	TRBV29-1
CASSQPLAGAFQETQYF	TGCGCCAGCAGCCAACCTCTAGCGGGGGCCTTCCAAGAGACCCAGTACTTC	TRBD2	few	17	TRBJ2-5	TRBV4-1
CSVEGPGTPPEKLFF	TGCAGCGTTGAAGGCCCCGGGACACCACCTGAAAAACTGTTTTTT	NA	NA	15	TRBJ1-4	TRBV29-1
CASSLRTGARSEAFF	TGCGCCAGCAGCTTGCGGACAGGGGCTCGCTCTGAAGCTTTCTTT	TRBD1	many	15	TRBJ1-1	TRBV4-1
CASSQDPAAGAADTQYF	TGCGCCAGCAGCCAAGATCCGGCCGCGGGGGCCGCCGATACGCAGTATTTT	NA	few	17	TRBJ2-3	TRBV4-1
CSTDNSYNEQFF	TGCAGCACGGACAACTCCTACAATGAGCAGTTCTTC	NA	many	12	TRBJ2-1	TRBV29-1
CASSSPTWRGGETQYF	TGTGCCAGCAGTTCCCCAACCTGGCGGGGCGGAGAGACCCAGTACTTC	NA	NA	16	TRBJ2-5	TRBV6-5
CASSQDSGLLYTDTQYF	TGTGCCAGCAGCCAAGATTCTGGGCTGCTATACACAGATACGCAGTATTTT	NA	many	17	TRBJ2-3	TRBV4-2
CASSTAGGPGDTQYF	TGTGCCAGCAGCACAGCGGGAGGGCCAGGAGATACGCAGTATTTT	TRBD2	many	15	TRBJ2-3	TRBV7-6
CASSQASSGGGEQFF	TGTGCCAGCAGCCAAGCGTCTAGCGGAGGGGGGGAGCAGTTCTTC	NA	many	15	TRBJ2-1	TRBV3-1
CATSARSYNEQFF	TGTGCCACCAGTGCGAGAAGTTACAATGAGCAGTTCTTC	NA	few	13	TRBJ2-1	TRBV24-1
CASSLGRYQHGYTF	TGTGCCAGCAGTTTAGGTCGCTACCAGCATGGCTACACCTTC	NA	NA	14	TRBJ1-2	TRBV12-3/TRBV12-4